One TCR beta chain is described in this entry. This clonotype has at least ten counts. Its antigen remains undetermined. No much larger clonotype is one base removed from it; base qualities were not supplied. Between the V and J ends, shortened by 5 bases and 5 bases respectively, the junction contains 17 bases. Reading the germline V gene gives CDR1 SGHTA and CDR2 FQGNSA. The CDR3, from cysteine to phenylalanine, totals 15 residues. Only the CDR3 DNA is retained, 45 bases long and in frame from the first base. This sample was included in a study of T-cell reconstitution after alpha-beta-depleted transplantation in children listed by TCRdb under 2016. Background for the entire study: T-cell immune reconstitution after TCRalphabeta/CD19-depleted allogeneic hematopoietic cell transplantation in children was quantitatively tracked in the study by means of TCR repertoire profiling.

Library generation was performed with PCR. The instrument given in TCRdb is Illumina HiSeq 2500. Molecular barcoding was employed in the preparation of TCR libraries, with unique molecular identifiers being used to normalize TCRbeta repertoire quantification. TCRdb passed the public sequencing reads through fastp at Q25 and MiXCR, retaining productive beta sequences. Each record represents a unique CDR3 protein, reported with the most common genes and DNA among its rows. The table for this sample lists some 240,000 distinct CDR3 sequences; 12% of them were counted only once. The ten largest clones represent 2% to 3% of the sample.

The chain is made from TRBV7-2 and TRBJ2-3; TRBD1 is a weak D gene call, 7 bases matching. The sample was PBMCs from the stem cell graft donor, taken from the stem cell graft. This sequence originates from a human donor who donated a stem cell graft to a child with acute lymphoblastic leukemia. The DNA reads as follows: TGTGCCAGCAGCCCACAGGGCAGGGGGGAAGATACGCAGTATTTT. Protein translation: CASSPQGRGEDTQYF.